This is a list of T cell receptor beta chains from one sample in a study of blood T cell repertoires in COVID-19. Assay used: immunoSEQ multiplex PCR; TCRdb lists only in-frame clones, some missing. In the table there are 35,000 to 50,000 clones, around nine tenths of which are singletons. The source material was peripheral blood. Source of these receptors: a human donor in a cohort sampled during active COVID-19. CDR3s include the opening cysteine and the closing phenylalanine or tryptophan. The D gene is left open where the match is weak. Not every row has a clone size; where given, it reads once, few, many or a size class.

CDR3 length,clone size,J gene,V gene,D gene,CDR3 DNA,CDR3 protein
14,once,TRBJ1-5,TRBV10-3,.,TGTGCCATCAAAGGGGCGCAGAGCAATCAGCCCCAGCATTTT,CAIKGAQSNQPQHF
16,.,TRBJ2-1,TRBV12-5,TRBD2,TGTGCTAGTGGTTTGGTCCGAGCGGGGGGGCAAAATGAGCAGTTCTTC,CASGLVRAGGQNEQFF
14,once,TRBJ2-5,TRBV6-5,.,TGTGCCAGCAGCCGCGGGGGCCCCTCAAACACCCAGTACTTC,CASSRGGPSNTQYF
16,.,TRBJ2-7,TRBV10-3,TRBD1,TGTGCCATCAGACCGGACAGGGGACTTAGTTCCTACGAGCAGTACTTC,CAIRPDRGLSSYEQYF
15,.,TRBJ1-5,TRBV9,.,TGTGCCAGCAGCGCCGGGGAGATTAGCAATCAGCCCCAGCATTTT,CASSAGEISNQPQHF
15,.,TRBJ2-3,TRBV7-3,TRBD2,TGTGCCAGCAGCACCGTAGCGGGGGATACAGATACGCAGTATTTT,CASSTVAGDTDTQYF
16,.,TRBJ2-3,TRBV5-1,TRBD1,TGCGCCAGCAGCTCGGGACGGGACAGACTTACAGATACGCAGTATTTT,CASSSGRDRLTDTQYF
17,.,TRBJ1-5,TRBV2,TRBD1,TGTGCCAGCGGTACCCGGACAGACAGGGGGCCGGATCAGCCCCAGCATTTT,CASGTRTDRGPDQPQHF
15,.,TRBJ1-6,TRBV5-4,.,TGTGCCAGCAGCTTGTGGGCAGGGGTAAATTCACCCCTCCACTTT,CASSLWAGVNSPLHF
14,once,TRBJ2-7,TRBV3-1/TRBV3-2,.,TGTGCCAGCAGCCCTTACGGGAACACCTACGAGCAGTACTTC,CASSPYGNTYEQYF
15,few,TRBJ2-5,TRBV6-5,TRBD2,TGTGCCAGCAGTTACGAAGCGGGGGGCGCAGAGACCCAGTACTTC,CASSYEAGGAETQYF
14,.,TRBJ2-5,TRBV7-9,.,TGTGCCAGCAGCTCCAGGGCTTGGGGAGAGACCCAGTACTTC,CASSSRAWGETQYF
16,.,TRBJ2-1,TRBV19,TRBD2,TGTGCCAGTACCCCCTCGGAGGGACTACCTCACAATGAGCAGTTCTTC,CASTPSEGLPHNEQFF
13,.,TRBJ1-2,TRBV5-8,.,TGTGCCAGCAGCTTTTCGGCGGACTATGGCTACACCTTC,CASSFSADYGYTF
11,.,TRBJ1-3,TRBV24-1,.,TGTGCCACCAACAGGGAAGACACCATATATTTT,CATNREDTIYF
16,.,TRBJ2-1,TRBV9,TRBD1,TGTGCCAGCAGCCCATGGACAGGGGGCTTCCACAATGAGCAGTTCTTC,CASSPWTGGFHNEQFF
13,.,TRBJ2-1,TRBV2,TRBD2,TGTGCCAGCAGCAGGACTAGAAACAATGAGCAGTTCTTC,CASSRTRNNEQFF